This T cell receptor beta chain was identified in a study of OX40 agonist ivuxolimab in advanced cancers. Assay used: immunoSEQ multiplex PCR; TCRdb lists only in-frame clones, some missing. The table records approximately 70,000 clones, 82% of them present only once. Drawing of blood for sampling happened at baseline, at cycle 4 day 1, and at cycle 7 day 1. CDR1 is MNHEY, CDR2 SVGAGI, per germline. The CDR3 sequence is 12 residues long. With 9 bases removed from V and 8 bases from J, the gap between germline ends came to 16 bases. The sequence was obtained from an adult with an advanced solid tumor such as melanoma, head and neck, liver or kidney cancer. The source material was CD4+ or CD8+ T cells sorted from blood, sampled in a trial of the OX40 agonist ivuxolimab. The gene calls are TRBV6-5 and TRBJ1-2, with D possibly TRBD1 on 6 matching bases. The CDR3 here is CASTGSRGGYTF. For the CDR3, the DNA is TGTGCCAGTACAGGGTCTCGGGGGGGCTACACCTTC.